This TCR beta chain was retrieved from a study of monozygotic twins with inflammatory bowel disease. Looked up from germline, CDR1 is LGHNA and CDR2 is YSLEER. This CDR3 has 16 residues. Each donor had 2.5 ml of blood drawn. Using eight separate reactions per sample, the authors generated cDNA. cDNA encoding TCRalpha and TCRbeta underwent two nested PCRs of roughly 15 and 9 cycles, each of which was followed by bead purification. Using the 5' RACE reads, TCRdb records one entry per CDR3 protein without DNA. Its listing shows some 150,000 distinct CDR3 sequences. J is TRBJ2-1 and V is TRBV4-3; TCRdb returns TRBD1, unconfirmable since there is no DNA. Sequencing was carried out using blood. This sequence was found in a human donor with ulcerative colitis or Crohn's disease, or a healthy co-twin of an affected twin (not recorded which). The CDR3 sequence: CASSQGQGQGENEQFF.